This note documents a single T cell receptor (beta chain) sequence. Sequencing used immunoSEQ multiplex PCR; TCRdb keeps in-frame clones, though not all of them. The sample gives about 210,000 clones, 75% to 90% of which show up once; roughly 0.69% is in the top ten. The germline V gene encodes CDR1 MNHNY and CDR2 SVGAGI (reference sequence). CDR3 length equals 15 residues. V was pared by 6 bases and J by 4 bases, with 6 bases of the junction left unmatched. This sample was taken from a study of blood T cell repertoires in COVID-19. On the study more broadly: The United States, Italy and Spain supplied acute and convalescent COVID-19 samples. The analysed material was cDNA or gDNA that came from T cells, B-cell-depleted T cells, or PBMCs.

Input material: peripheral blood. The source of this sequence is a man aged 35 to 55 with acute or convalescent COVID-19. The chain carries TRBV6-6 and TRBJ2-1; 10 bases fit TRBD1. The CDR3 bases are TGTGCCAGCAGGACGACAGGGGGCGAGTACAATGAGCAGTTCTTC. As protein: CASRTTGGEYNEQFF.